A selection of T cell receptor beta chains follows, all from one sample in a study of Ad26.COV2.S vaccination and SARS-CoV-2 variants. Assay: immunoSEQ multiplex PCR; the TCRdb copy retains only in-frame clones and omits some. The table has over 200,000 clones, roughly 90% seen once. The material sequenced was peripheral blood, taken in a trial of Ad26.COV2.S vaccine versus placebo. The receptors originated from a person aged 18-65 years who received the Ad26.COV2.S COVID-19 vaccine or a placebo. Each CDR3 is given with its conserved first and last residue. A D gene is named only where the DNA matches it firmly. Not every row has a clone size; where given, it reads once, few, many or a size class.

clone_size	v_call	d_call	cdr3_length	j_call	cdr3_nt	cdr3_aa
-	TRBV5-6	-	15	TRBJ1-1	TGTGCCAGCAGCTTAACCGGGACGTCGGGCGAGGGGGCTTTCTTT	CASSLTGTSGEGAFF
few	TRBV4-1	TRBD1	14	TRBJ1-2	TGCGCCAGCAGCCAGACAGGGTCACACTATGGCTACACCTTC	CASSQTGSHYGYTF
-	TRBV7-8	-	14	TRBJ1-5	TGTGCCAGCACGAGAGGACCCGGTACACAGCCCCAGCATTTT	CASTRGPGTQPQHF
-	TRBV7-8	-	17	TRBJ1-1	TGTGCCAGCAGCTTAGCGCCGTGGGAGAGGGGGGAAACTGAAGCTTTCTTT	CASSLAPWERGETEAFF
-	TRBV4-3	-	16	TRBJ2-2	TGCGCCAGCAGCCAAGACGTCAGGGGAAGGGCCGGGGAGCTGTTTTTT	CASSQDVRGRAGELFF
-	TRBV19	-	14	TRBJ1-5	TGTGCCAGTAGTATACTCGGCAGTCTTCAGCCCCAGCATTTT	CASSILGSLQPQHF
-	TRBV7-9	TRBD1	17	TRBJ2-7	TGTGCCAGCAGCCGTTGGGGATCGGACAGGGGGAAGTACGAGCAGTACTTC	CASSRWGSDRGKYEQYF
-	TRBV12-5	-	13	TRBJ2-1	TGTGCTAGTGGTTTGGTAGGAGGGAATGAGCAGTTCTTC	CASGLVGGNEQFF
few	TRBV6-5	TRBD1	16	TRBJ2-3	TGTGCCAGCAGTTACTTGCCGGGACAGGGGGGAAATACGCAGTATTTT	CASSYLPGQGGNTQYF
-	TRBV28	TRBD1	18	TRBJ2-5	TGTGCCAGCAGTTTTCCCCTGACACAGGGGGTAGGGCAAGAGACCCAGTACTTC	CASSFPLTQGVGQETQYF
-	TRBV11-2	-	18	TRBJ2-1	TGTGCCAGCACCCTATTAGGAAGGGGGAGGACGGGATACAATGAGCAGTTCTTC	CASTLLGRGRTGYNEQFF
-	TRBV7-2	-	15	TRBJ2-4	TGTGCCAGCAGCTTAGCGTCTCTAGCCAAAAACATTCAGTACTTC	CASSLASLAKNIQYF
once	TRBV3-1/TRBV3-2	-	12	TRBJ2-7	TGTGCCAGCAGCCCCGTAGGTAACGAGCAGTACTTC	CASSPVGNEQYF
-	TRBV3-1/TRBV3-2	-	14	TRBJ2-7	TGTGCCAGCAGCCATTCAGCGGACTCCTACGAGCAGTACTTC	CASSHSADSYEQYF
-	TRBV20-1	-	11	TRBJ2-7	TGCAGTGCCCCGTTTGCGATTGAGCAGTACTTC	CSAPFAIEQYF
-	TRBV7-6	-	14	TRBJ2-1	TGTGCCAGCAGCTTAGTGGGAAAGAACAATGAGCAGTTCTTC	CASSLVGKNNEQFF
-	TRBV5-6	-	15	TRBJ2-7	TGTGCCAGCACCCCCCGCTTAGGGTCCTCCTACGAGCAGTACTTC	CASTPRLGSSYEQYF
-	TRBV6-5	TRBD1	14	TRBJ2-1	TGTGCCAGCAGTACCGGGACAGCAGGAGGTGAGCAGTTCTTC	CASSTGTAGGEQFF
-	TRBV4-3	-	13	TRBJ2-2	TGCGCCAGCAGCCAAACTGTTTCTGGGGAGCTGTTTTTT	CASSQTVSGELFF
-	TRBV28	-	14	TRBJ1-1	TGTGCCAGCAGTGCCCCCTGGCAGAACACTGAAGCTTTCTTT	CASSAPWQNTEAFF
-	TRBV19	-	11	TRBJ1-1	TGTGCCAGTGCGCGCAGAACTGAAGCTTTCTTT	CASARRTEAFF
-	TRBV5-4	-	13	TRBJ2-4	TGTGCCAGCAGCTGGACAGGGAGGGACATTCAGTACTTC	CASSWTGRDIQYF
-	TRBV6-1	-	16	TRBJ2-3	TGTGCCAGCAGTGAATATCTTCTCGGTAGCACAGATACGCAGTATTTT	CASSEYLLGSTDTQYF